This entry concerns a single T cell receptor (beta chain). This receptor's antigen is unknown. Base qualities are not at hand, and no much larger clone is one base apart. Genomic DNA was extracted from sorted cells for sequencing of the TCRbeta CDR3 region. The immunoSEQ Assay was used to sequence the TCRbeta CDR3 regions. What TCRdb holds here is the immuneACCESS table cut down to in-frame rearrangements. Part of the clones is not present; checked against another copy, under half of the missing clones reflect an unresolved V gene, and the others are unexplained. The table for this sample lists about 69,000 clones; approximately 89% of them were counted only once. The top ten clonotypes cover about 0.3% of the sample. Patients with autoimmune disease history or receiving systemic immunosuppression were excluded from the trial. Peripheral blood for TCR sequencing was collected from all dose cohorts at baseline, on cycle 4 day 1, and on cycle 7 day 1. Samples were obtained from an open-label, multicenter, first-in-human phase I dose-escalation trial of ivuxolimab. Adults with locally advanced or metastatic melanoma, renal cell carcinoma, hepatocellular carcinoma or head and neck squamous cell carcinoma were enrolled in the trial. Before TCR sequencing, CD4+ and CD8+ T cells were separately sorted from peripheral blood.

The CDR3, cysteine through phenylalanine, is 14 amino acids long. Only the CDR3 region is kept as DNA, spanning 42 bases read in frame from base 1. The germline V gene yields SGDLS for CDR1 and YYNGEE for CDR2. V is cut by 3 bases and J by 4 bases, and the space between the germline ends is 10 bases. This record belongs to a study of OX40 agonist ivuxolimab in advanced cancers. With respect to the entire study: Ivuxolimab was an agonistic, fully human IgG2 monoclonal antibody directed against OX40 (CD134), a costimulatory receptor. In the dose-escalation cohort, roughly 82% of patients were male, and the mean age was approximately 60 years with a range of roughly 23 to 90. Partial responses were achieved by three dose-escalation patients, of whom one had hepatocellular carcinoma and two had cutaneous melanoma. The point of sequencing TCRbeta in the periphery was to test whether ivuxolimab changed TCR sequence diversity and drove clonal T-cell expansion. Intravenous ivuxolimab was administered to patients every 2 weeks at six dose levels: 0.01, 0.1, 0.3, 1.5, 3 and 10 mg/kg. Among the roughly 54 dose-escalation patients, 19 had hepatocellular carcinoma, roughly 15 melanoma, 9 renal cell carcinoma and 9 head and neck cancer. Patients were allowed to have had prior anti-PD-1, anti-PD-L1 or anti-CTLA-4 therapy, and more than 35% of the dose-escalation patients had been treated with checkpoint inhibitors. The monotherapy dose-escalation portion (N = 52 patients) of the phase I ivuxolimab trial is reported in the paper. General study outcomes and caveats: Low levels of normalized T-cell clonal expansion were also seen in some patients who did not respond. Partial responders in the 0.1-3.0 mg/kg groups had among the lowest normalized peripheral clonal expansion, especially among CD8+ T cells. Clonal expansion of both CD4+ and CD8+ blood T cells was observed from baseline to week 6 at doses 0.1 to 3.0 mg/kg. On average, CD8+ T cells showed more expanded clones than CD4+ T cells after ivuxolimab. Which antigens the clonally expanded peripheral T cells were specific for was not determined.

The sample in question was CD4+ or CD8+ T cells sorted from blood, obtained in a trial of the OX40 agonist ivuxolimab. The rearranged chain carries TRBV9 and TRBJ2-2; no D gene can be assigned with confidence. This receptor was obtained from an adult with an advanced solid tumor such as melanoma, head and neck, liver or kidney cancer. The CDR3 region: CASSAEVVTGELFF. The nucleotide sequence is TGTGCCAGCAGCGCCGAGGTGGTCACCGGGGAGCTGTTTTTT.